This T cell receptor beta chain is from a study of shared clonotypes between healthy human individuals. In regard to this clone: Its specificity is unknown.

The CDR3 is 15 amino acids. Germline V gene lookup returns CDR1 SNHLY and CDR2 FYNNEI. Trimming stripped 6 bases from V and 3 bases from J, with 18 bases between. Study findings and constraints: Tissues were not sampled, only blood, and their repertoires likely differ.

Donors comprised healthy HIV-negative adults lacking recent acute infections or vaccinations. The protocol was immunoSEQ multiplex PCR, while the TCRdb copy is restricted to in-frame clones and leaves out a portion. The sample has roughly 1 million clones, 70% to 80% seen once; the top ten hold under 0.65%. The chain recombines TRBV2 with TRBJ2-7; no firm D call. Sequencing input: memory CD4+ T cells from PBMCs. Subset meaning: CD45RA-negative fraction. This TCR came from a man younger than 35 in good health. Some clones in this sample may be carry-over from other donors' samples. As DNA, the CDR3 is TGTGCCAGCAGCGCCCTGCCTCGGGTTAGCTACGAGCAGTACTTC. Protein product: CASSALPRVSYEQYF.